This T cell receptor beta chain was recovered during a study of blood T cells in healthy people across ages. The use of a sample-barcoded 5' primer and a J-beta primer mix characterized a second PCR of roughly 6 to 11 cycles. In TCRdb, the 5' RACE reads were re-called with MiXCR into one record per CDR3 protein. Here the sample spans approximately 800,000 distinct CDR3 sequences, about 62% being singletons. CDR3 length equals 13 residues. Trimming removed 5 bases at V and 2 bases at J, with 10 bases between. The germline V gene encodes CDR1 MNHNY and CDR2 SVGAGI (reference sequence). The chain recombines TRBV6-6 with TRBJ2-7; no clear D gene. The clonotype comes from a man between 25 and 39 years old in good health. Source material: blood. CDR3 in DNA: TGTGCCAGCAGTCCCTCGGCTCCCTACGAGCAGTACTTC. Amino acids: CASSPSAPYEQYF.